Each of the 6 T cell receptor beta chains below was sequenced from the same sample in a study of blood T cell repertoires in COVID-19. Using immunoSEQ multiplex PCR, the repertoire was profiled, and TCRdb retains in-frame clones only, with some absent. In the table there are some 150,000 clones, about 86% of which are singletons. Sequencing was done on a sample of peripheral blood. Every receptor here comes from a man aged 65-85 years with acute or convalescent COVID-19.

The chain recombines TRBV7-9 with TRBJ1-1; TRBD1 matches 10 bases. Germline V gives CDR1 SEHNR, CDR2 FQNEAQ (reference sequence). The J segment lost 5 bases and the V segment lost 3 bases, leaving 9 bases of the junction unmatched. The CDR3 runs 16 residues. The CDR3 is CASSFTSGTGDTEAFF. The CDR3 nucleotides are TGTGCCAGCAGCTTTACTTCCGGGACAGGGGATACTGAAGCTTTCTTT.

This clone was observed a handful of times. The V gene is TRBV7-3, the J gene TRBJ1-4; D remains unclear. The CDR3 totals 15 residues. Germline V gene lookup returns CDR1 SGHTA and CDR2 FQGTGA. The V end lost 6 bases, the J end lost 5 bases, and 16 bases lay between the germline ends. The CDR3 protein is CASREYNRKNEKLFF. The CDR3 region has the DNA TGTGCCAGCAGAGAATACAACAGAAAAAATGAAAAACTGTTTTTT.

This clone was found once. V gene TRBV11-3 combines with J gene TRBJ1-1; the match to TRBD1 covers 8 bases. The CDR3 extends over 13 amino acids. The J segment lost 6 bases and the V segment lost 3 bases, leaving 3 bases of the junction unmatched. Germline CDR1 and CDR2: SGHNT and YENEEA. The CDR3 spells CASSFQGASEAFF. CDR3 in DNA: TGTGCCAGCAGCTTTCAGGGGGCCTCTGAAGCTTTCTTT.

The chain joins TRBV7-9 to TRBJ2-3, with 8 bases fitting TRBD1. Germline CDR1 is SEHNR and CDR2 is FQNEAQ (reference sequence). Trimming cost V 2 bases and J 4 bases; bases outside gene matches: 5. CDR3 length equals 15 residues. CDR3 protein: CASSLLTGVADTQYF. DNA of the CDR3: TGTGCCAGCAGCTTACTGACAGGGGTCGCAGATACGCAGTATTTT.

This chain joins TRBV7-2 and TRBJ2-7; no clear D gene. Trimming removed 4 bases at V and 3 bases at J, with 13 bases between. Germline values: CDR1 SGHTA, CDR2 FQGNSA. The CDR3 runs to 14 residues. The CDR3 loop reads CASSSLPFFYEQYF. CDR3 DNA: TGTGCCAGCAGCTCCCTTCCTTTCTTCTACGAGCAGTACTTC. The variable domain in full, with the rest retrieved from reference TRBV7-2 and TRBJ2-7, is GAGVSQSPSNKVTEKGKDVELRCDPISGHTALYWYRQSLGQGLEFLIYFQGNSAPDKSGLPSDRFSAERTGGSVSTLTIQRTQQEDSAVYLCASSSLPFFYEQYFGPGTRLTVT.

V usage is TRBV28 and J usage is TRBJ1-2; 7 nucleotides match TRBD1. Germline V lookup: CDR1 MDHEN, CDR2 SYDVKM. The CDR3 covers 16 residues. The J segment lost 0 bases and the V segment lost 2 bases, leaving 6 bases of the junction unmatched. CDR3 amino acids: CASSLPDRIPNYGYTF. CDR3 coding DNA: TGTGCCAGCAGTTTACCGGACAGGATACCTAACTATGGCTACACCTTC.